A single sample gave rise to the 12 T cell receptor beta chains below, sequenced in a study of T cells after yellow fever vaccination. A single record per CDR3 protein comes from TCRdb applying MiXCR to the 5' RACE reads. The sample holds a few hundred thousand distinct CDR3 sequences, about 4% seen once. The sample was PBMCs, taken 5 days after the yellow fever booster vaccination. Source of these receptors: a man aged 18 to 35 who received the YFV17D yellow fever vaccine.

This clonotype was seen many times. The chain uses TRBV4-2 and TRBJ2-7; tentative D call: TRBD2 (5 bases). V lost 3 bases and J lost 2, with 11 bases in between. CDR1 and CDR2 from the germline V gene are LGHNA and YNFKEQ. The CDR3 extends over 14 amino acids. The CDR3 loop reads CASSQDLQPYEQYF. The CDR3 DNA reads TGTGCCAGCAGCCAGGACTTGCAACCCTACGAGCAGTACTTC.

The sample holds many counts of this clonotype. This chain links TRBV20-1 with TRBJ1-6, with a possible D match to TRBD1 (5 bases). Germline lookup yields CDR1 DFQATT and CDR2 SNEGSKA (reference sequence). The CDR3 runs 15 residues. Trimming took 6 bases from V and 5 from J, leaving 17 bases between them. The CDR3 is CSAPPGQGHNSPLHF. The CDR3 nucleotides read TGCAGTGCCCCTCCCGGGCAGGGCCATAATTCACCCCTCCACTTT.

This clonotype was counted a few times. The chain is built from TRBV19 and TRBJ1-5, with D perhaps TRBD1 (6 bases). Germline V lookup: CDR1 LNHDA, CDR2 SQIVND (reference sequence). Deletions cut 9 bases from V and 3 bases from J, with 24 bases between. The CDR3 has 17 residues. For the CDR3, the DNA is TGTGCCAGCCTACCTTGGCAGGGGAAAGGGAACAATCAGCCCCAGCATTTT. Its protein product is CASLPWQGKGNNQPQHF.

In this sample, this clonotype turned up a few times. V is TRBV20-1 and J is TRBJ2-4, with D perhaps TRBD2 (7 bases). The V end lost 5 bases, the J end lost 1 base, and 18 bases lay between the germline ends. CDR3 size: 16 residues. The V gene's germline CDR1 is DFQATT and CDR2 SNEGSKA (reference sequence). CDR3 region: CSASRRGAKAKNIQYF. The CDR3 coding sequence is TGCAGTGCTTCCCGACGGGGGGCGAAGGCCAAAAACATTCAGTACTTC.

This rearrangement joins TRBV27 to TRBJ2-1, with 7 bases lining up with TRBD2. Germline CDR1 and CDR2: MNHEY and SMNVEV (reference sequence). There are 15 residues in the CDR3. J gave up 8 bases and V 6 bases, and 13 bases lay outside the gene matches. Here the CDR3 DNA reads TGTGCCAGCAGCTCATTCGGGGGGATCATCGATGAGCAGTTCTTC. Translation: CASSSFGGIIDEQFF.

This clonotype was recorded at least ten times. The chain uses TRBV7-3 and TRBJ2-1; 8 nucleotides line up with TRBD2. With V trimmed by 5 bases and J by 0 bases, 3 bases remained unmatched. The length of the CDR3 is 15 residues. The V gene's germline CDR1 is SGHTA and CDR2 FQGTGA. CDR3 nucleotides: TGTGCCAGCAGCCCCCTAGCGGGCTCCTACAATGAGCAGTTCTTC. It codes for CASSPLAGSYNEQFF.

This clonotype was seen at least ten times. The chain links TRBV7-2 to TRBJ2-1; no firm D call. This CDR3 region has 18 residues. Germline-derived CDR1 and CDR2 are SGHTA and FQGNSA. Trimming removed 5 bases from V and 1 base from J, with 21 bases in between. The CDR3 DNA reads TGTGCCAGCAGCCACCCGATCATACGTAGACGGTCCTACAATGAGCAGTTCTTC. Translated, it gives CASSHPIIRRRSYNEQFF.

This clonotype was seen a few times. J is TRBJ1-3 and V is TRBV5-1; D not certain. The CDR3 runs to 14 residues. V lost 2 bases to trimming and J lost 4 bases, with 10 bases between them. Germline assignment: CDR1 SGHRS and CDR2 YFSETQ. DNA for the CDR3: TGCGCCAGCAGCTTTGACGTTTCAGGAAACACCATATATTTT. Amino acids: CASSFDVSGNTIYF.

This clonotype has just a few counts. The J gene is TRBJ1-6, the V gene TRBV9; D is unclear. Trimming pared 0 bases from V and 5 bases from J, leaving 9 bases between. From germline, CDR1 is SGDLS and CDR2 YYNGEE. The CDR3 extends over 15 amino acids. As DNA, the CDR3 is TGTGCCAGCAGCGTAGGCAGTCAGAATAATTCACCCCTCCACTTT. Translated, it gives CASSVGSQNNSPLHF.

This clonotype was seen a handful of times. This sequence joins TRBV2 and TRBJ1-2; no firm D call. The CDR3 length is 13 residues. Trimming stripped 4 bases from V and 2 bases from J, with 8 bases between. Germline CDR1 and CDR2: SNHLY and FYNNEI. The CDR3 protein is CASSGLGNYGYTF. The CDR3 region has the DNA TGTGCCAGCAGTGGTCTGGGAAACTATGGCTACACCTTC.

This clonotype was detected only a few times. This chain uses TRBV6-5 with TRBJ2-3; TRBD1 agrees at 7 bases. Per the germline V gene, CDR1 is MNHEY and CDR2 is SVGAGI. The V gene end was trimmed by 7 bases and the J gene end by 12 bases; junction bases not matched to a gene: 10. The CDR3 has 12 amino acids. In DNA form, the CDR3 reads TGTGCCAGCACCGACATACAGGGGCCCCAGTATTTT. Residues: CASTDIQGPQYF.

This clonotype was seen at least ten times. This chain's CDR3 is CASSFLQGGELFF. The CDR3 DNA follows: TGTGCCAGCAGTTTCTTGCAGGGCGGGGAGCTGTTTTTT. The chain employs TRBV12-3 or TRBV12-4 and TRBJ2-2; TRBD1 might be the D (5 bases). There are 13 residues in the CDR3. V was shortened by 3 bases and J by 7 bases, with 9 bases between the two germline ends.